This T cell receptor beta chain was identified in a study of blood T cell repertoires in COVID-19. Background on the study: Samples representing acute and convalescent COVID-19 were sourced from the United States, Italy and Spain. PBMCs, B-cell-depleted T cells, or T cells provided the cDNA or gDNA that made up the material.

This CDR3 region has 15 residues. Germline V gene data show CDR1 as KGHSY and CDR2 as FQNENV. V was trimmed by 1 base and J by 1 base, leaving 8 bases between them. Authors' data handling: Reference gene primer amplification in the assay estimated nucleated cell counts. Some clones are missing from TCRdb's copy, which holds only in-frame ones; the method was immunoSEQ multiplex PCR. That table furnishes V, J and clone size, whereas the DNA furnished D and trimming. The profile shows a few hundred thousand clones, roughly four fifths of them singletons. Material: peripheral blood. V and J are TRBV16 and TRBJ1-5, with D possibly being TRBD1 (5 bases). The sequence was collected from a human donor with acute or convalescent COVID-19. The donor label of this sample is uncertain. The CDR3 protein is CASSQYRGSNQPQHF. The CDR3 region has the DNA TGTGCCAGCAGCCAATATCGGGGGAGCAATCAGCCCCAGCATTTT.